One and the same sample provided the 15 T cell receptor beta chains below, sequenced in a study of T cell responses to AZD1222 COVID-19 vaccine. TCRdb keeps only in-frame clones here, not all; method: immunoSEQ multiplex PCR. Of about 82,000 clones detected, 83% appear once; the ten largest clones hold about 1.3%. Sequences were derived from peripheral blood, sampled 28 days after the second AZD1222 dose. Receptor source: an adult who received the AZD1222 COVID-19 vaccine.

The chain uses TRBV30 and TRBJ1-1, with D hard to call. This CDR3 has 11 residues. Looked up from germline, CDR1 is GTSNPN and CDR2 is SVGIG (reference sequence). The V and J ends lost 4 bases and 4 bases respectively, with 7 bases between them. The CDR3 loop is CAWKEITEAFF. The CDR3 DNA is TGTGCCTGGAAAGAAATCACTGAAGCTTTCTTT.

Regarding this clone: One junction end does not reproduce the germline sequence, and a read error may be involved. V gene TRBV7-2 combines with J gene TRBJ2-7; D unclear. CDR1 SGHTA and CDR2 FQGNSA come from the germline V gene. The CDR3 loop spans 12 amino acids. The CDR3 spells CASSLVRYLVHF. CDR3 nucleotides: TGTGCCAGCAGCTTAGTAAGGTATCTTGTGCACTTC.

V is TRBV5-4 and J is TRBJ1-2, with unresolved D. The V and J ends lost 6 bases and 3 bases respectively, with 15 bases between them. The CDR3 totals 14 residues. Germline V gene sequence: CDR1 SGHNT, CDR2 YYREEE (reference sequence). CDR3 DNA sequence: TGTGCCAGCAACCCCGGGAAGCCGGACTATGGCTACACCTTC. Protein sequence: CASNPGKPDYGYTF. Combining the CDR3 with reference TRBV5-4 and TRBJ1-2 gives the whole variable domain ETGVTQSPTHLIKTRGQQVTLRCSSQSGHNTVSWYQQALGQGPQFIFQYYREEENGRGNFPPRFSGLQFPNYSSELNVNALELDDSALYLCASNPGKPDYGYTFGSGTRLTVV.

The chain carries TRBV3-1 (or the pseudogene TRBV3-2) and TRBJ2-1; 8 bases align to TRBD1. Germline V CDR1 and CDR2: LGHDT, YNNKEL (reference sequence). After removal of 0 bases from V and 10 bases from J, the junction contained 8 bases not matched to a gene. The CDR3 runs 15 residues. The CDR3 reads CASSQETGVSGEQFF. Here the CDR3 DNA reads TGTGCCAGCAGCCAAGAGACAGGGGTTTCCGGGGAGCAGTTCTTC.

The gene calls are TRBV29-1 and TRBJ1-5; TRBD1 might be the D (6 bases). Deletions cut 8 bases from V and 3 bases from J, with 14 bases between. This CDR3 has 13 amino acids. From germline, CDR1 is SQVTM and CDR2 ANQGSEA. In DNA form, the CDR3 reads TGCAGCACCAGACAGGCCTACAATCAGCCCCAGCATTTT. Amino acid sequence: CSTRQAYNQPQHF. The complete variable domain, with remaining parts taken from reference TRBV29-1 and TRBJ1-5, reads SAVISQKPSRDICQRGTSLTIQCQVDSQVTMMFWYRQQPGQSLTLIATANQGSEATYESGFVIDKFPISRPNLTFSTLTVSNMSPEDSSIYLCSTRQAYNQPQHFGDGTRLSIL.

V gene TRBV9 combines with J gene TRBJ2-5; the D is unclear. The CDR3 consists of 13 residues. The germline V and J ends were trimmed by 0 bases and 3 bases, with 6 bases remaining between them. CDR1 is SGDLS, CDR2 YYNGEE, per germline. CDR3 loop: CASSVGAKETQYF. CDR3 DNA: TGTGCCAGCAGCGTAGGGGCTAAAGAGACCCAGTACTTC.

The chain employs TRBV19 and TRBJ1-6, with unresolved D. Looked up from germline, CDR1 is LNHDA and CDR2 is SQIVND (reference sequence). V was shortened by 4 bases and J by 10 bases, with 20 bases between the two germline ends. There are 16 residues in the CDR3. The CDR3 DNA reads as TGTGCCAGTAGTACCGATGACAAGGGTTGGAGATCACCCCTCCACTTT. It codes for CASSTDDKGWRSPLHF. Combining the CDR3 with reference TRBV19 and TRBJ1-6 gives the whole variable domain DGGITQSPKYLFRKEGQNVTLSCEQNLNHDAMYWYRQDPGQGLRLIYYSQIVNDFQKGDIAEGYSVSREKKESFPLTVTSAQKNPTAFYLCASSTDDKGWRSPLHFGNGTRLTVT.

The J gene is TRBJ1-3, the V gene TRBV4-1, with 8 bases aligning to TRBD1. The germline gives CDR1 MGHRA, CDR2 YSYEKL. The CDR3 covers 16 residues. Unmatched junction bases numbered 6, after V lost 3 bases and J lost 2 bases. The CDR3: CASSHPGQEPGNTIYF. The CDR3 DNA follows: TGCGCCAGCAGCCATCCGGGACAGGAGCCTGGAAACACCATATATTTT.

This clone came up a few times. The J gene is TRBJ1-2, the V gene TRBV6-1, with D possibly being TRBD1 (5 bases). Germline assignment: CDR1 MNHNS and CDR2 SASEGT. Between the trimmed V and J ends, which lost 2 bases and 5 bases, there was a span of 21 bases. CDR3 length equals 17 residues. Written as DNA, the CDR3 is TGTGCCAGCAGTGAAAGAGGGAGGGGAAGAAAGGAGTATGGCTACACCTTC. As protein: CASSERGRGRKEYGYTF.

The CDR3 sequence: CASSGQGGTNEKLFF. The CDR3 coding sequence is TGTGCCAGCAGCGGCCAAGGGGGGACTAATGAAAAACTGTTTTTT. The V call is TRBV7-2, the J call TRBJ1-4; weak D call: TRBD1 (6 bases). Looked up from germline, CDR1 is SGHTA and CDR2 is FQGNSA. The CDR3 is 15 residues long. V was trimmed by 5 bases and J by 2 bases, leaving 12 bases between them.

The chain employs TRBV28 and TRBJ1-1; 9 positions match TRBD1. Germline V gives CDR1 MDHEN, CDR2 SYDVKM. The length of the CDR3 is 16 residues. The V and J ends lost 10 bases and 5 bases, in that order; junction bases with no gene match: 17. The CDR3 region has the DNA TGTGCCACCTACTTCTCCCCGGACAGGGGAGGGACTGAAGCTTTCTTT. This encodes CATYFSPDRGGTEAFF.

The V gene is TRBV28, the J gene TRBJ2-1; 7 bases are shared with TRBD2. The trim removed 1 base at V and 3 bases at J, leaving 6 bases unmatched. Germline CDR1 MDHEN, CDR2 SYDVKM. The length of the CDR3 is 16 residues. DNA of the CDR3: TGTGCCAGCAGTTTATCTGGCGGGAGATACTACAATGAGCAGTTCTTC. It yields the protein CASSLSGGRYYNEQFF.

V and J are TRBV6-2 or TRBV6-3 and TRBJ1-6; no reliable D call. V lost 2 bases and J lost 11, with 7 bases in between. Germline CDR1 reads MNHEY; CDR2 reads SVGEGT. The CDR3 consists of 12 residues. This CDR3 reads CASSYTETPLHF. The DNA of the CDR3 is TGTGCCAGCAGTTACACAGAAACACCCCTCCACTTT.

This chain joins TRBV3-1 (or the pseudogene TRBV3-2) and TRBJ1-2, with 9 bases matching TRBD1. This CDR3 contains 14 residues. The V gene's germline CDR1 is LGHDT and CDR2 YNNKEL (reference sequence). V trimming: 4 bases; J trimming: 7 bases; junction bases outside the gene matches: 7. CDR3 amino acids: CASSPNTGGSGYTF. DNA of the CDR3: TGTGCCAGCAGCCCTAATACAGGGGGCTCTGGCTACACCTTC.

The rearrangement links TRBV28 to TRBJ1-3, with D unclear. Trimming took off 4 bases at V and 2 bases at J, with 9 bases between the two ends. Per germline, CDR1 MDHEN and CDR2 SYDVKM. This CDR3 region has 14 residues. CDR3 DNA sequence: TGTGCCAGCAGTTACCCCGCGGCTGGAAACACCATATATTTT. Translated: CASSYPAAGNTIYF.